The TCR beta chain under discussion was sequenced for a study of Ad26.COV2.S vaccination and SARS-CoV-2 variants. About the study: Donor got 5x10^10 or 1x10^11 viral particles of Ad26.COV2.S.

Libraries were prepared by immunoSEQ multiplex PCR; TCRdb keeps only in-frame clonotypes and omits some of them. The data show about half a million clones, 80% to 90% seen once. This CDR3 has 15 residues. V lost 5 bases and J 2 bases, leaving 16 bases between the germline ends. Germline values: CDR1 MNHEY, CDR2 SMNVEV (reference sequence). Specified treatment: 15 to 20 received Ad26.COV2.S at low or high dose, single or two shots; about 5 received placebo; per-sample allocation not given. At day 63 after the first vaccine or placebo injection, samples were drawn. The V call is TRBV27, the J call TRBJ2-7; either TRBD1 or TRBD2 may supply D (5 bases each). This TCR came from a person between 18 and 65 years old who received the Ad26.COV2.S COVID-19 vaccine or a placebo. This specimen consisted of peripheral blood, obtained in a trial of Ad26.COV2.S vaccine versus placebo. As DNA, the CDR3 is TGTGCCAGCAGTCGAGCCGGGACCCTGACCTACGAGCAGTACTTC. Protein: CASSRAGTLTYEQYF.